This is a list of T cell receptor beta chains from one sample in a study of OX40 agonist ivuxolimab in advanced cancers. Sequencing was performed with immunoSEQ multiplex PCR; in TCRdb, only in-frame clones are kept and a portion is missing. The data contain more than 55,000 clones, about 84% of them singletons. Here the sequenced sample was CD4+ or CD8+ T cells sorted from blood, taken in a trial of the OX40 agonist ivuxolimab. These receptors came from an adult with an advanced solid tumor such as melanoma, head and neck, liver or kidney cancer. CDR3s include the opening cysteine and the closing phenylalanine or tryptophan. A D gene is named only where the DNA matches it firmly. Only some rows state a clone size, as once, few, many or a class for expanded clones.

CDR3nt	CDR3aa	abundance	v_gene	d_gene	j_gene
TGTGCCAGCAGCCTTGCGGGGGGGAACACCGGGGAGCTGTTTTTT	CASSLAGGNTGELFF	.	TRBV4-2	TRBD2	TRBJ2-2
TGCGCCAGCAGTGAGTTCGGGGTAGGAGGCTACACCTTC	CASSEFGVGGYTF	few	TRBV10-2	.	TRBJ1-2
TGCGCCAGCAGCCAAGACAGGACAACTAATGAAAAACTGTTTTTT	CASSQDRTTNEKLFF	.	TRBV7-2	.	TRBJ1-4
TGTGCCAGCAGTTACACCGACGGAGCTGGCGAGCAGTACTTC	CASSYTDGAGEQYF	.	TRBV6-5	.	TRBJ2-7
TGCGCCAGCAGCCAAGAGGGACAGGGGGCTGGAAACACCATATATTTT	CASSQEGQGAGNTIYF	.	TRBV4-1	TRBD1	TRBJ1-3
TGTGCCAGCAGCGTACGGGCGGGAGGGAACACCGGGGAGCTGTTTTTT	CASSVRAGGNTGELFF	.	TRBV9	TRBD2	TRBJ2-2
TGCGCCAGCAGTTCGACTCAATCGGGGATGGATGAGCAGTTCTTC	CASSSTQSGMDEQFF	.	TRBV5-1	.	TRBJ2-1
TGCGCCAGCACCCCTACCCTAGCGGGAGGTTTATCGAATGAGCAGTTCTTC	CASTPTLAGGLSNEQFF	.	TRBV4-3	TRBD2	TRBJ2-1
TGTGCCAGCAGCTCCGACTCCTACAATGAGCAGTTCTTC	CASSSDSYNEQFF	.	TRBV6-5	.	TRBJ2-1
TGTGCCAGCAGTGGGCCCAGGGGTTCACCCCTCCACTTT	CASSGPRGSPLHF	few	TRBV28	.	TRBJ1-6
TGTGCCAGCAGTCCGGGACTAGTCATCCATGAGCAGTTCTTC	CASSPGLVIHEQFF	.	TRBV6-5	TRBD2	TRBJ2-1
TGTGCCAGCAGCTTAATACAGGGGGGAGTCAACGAGCAGTACTTC	CASSLIQGGVNEQYF	once	TRBV7-9	TRBD1	TRBJ2-7
TGTGCCAGCAGTTCGTTTGGAGGTGCTGGTCCCCAGCATTTT	CASSSFGGAGPQHF	.	TRBV28	.	TRBJ1-5
TGTGCCAGCAGCCCGGGACAGGGCTATGGCTACACCTTC	CASSPGQGYGYTF	.	TRBV7-8	TRBD1	TRBJ1-2
TGTGCCAGCGCCAAGGACTCTGCCTACAATGAGCAGTTCTTC	CASAKDSAYNEQFF	.	TRBV6-5	.	TRBJ2-1
TGTGCCAGCAGCCCCCGGCGGGGCGCGAACACCGGGGAGCTGTTTTTT	CASSPRRGANTGELFF	.	TRBV7-3	.	TRBJ2-2
TGTGCCAGCAGCGCGGGAGGTTGGACCGGGGAGCTGTTTTTT	CASSAGGWTGELFF	.	TRBV7-9	TRBD2	TRBJ2-2
TGTGCCAGCAGTGAAAGACAGGGGGCGGGTGAGCAGTACTTC	CASSERQGAGEQYF	.	TRBV25-1	TRBD1	TRBJ2-7
TGTGCCAGCAGCTCGCGAGACAGGACTAGCGCTTTCTTT	CASSSRDRTSAFF	once	TRBV11-2	.	TRBJ1-1
TGTGCCAGCAGCTCCCAGGGGGCCCCACGGTTCTTC	CASSSQGAPRFF	.	TRBV11-3	TRBD1	TRBJ2-1
TGTGCCAGCAGCCCTCCGGGCAGCGAGAATGAAAAACTGTTTTTT	CASSPPGSENEKLFF	.	TRBV7-2	.	TRBJ1-4
TGCGCCAGCAGCCAAGATTTTGTGAACACTGAAGCTTTCTTT	CASSQDFVNTEAFF	.	TRBV4-3	.	TRBJ1-1
TGCAGCGTTGAAGGGGAAGGGGGCTCTGGAAACACCATATATTTT	CSVEGEGGSGNTIYF	.	TRBV29-1	.	TRBJ1-3
TGTGCCAGCAGTCCCGGGTCCGAGGGGGCCAACGTCCTGACTTTC	CASSPGSEGANVLTF	.	TRBV6-4	.	TRBJ2-6
TGTGCCAGCAGTTCCGCCTGGGGCACTAGCACAGATACGCAGTATTTT	CASSSAWGTSTDTQYF	.	TRBV7-3	.	TRBJ2-3
TGCAGCGTGGGCTGGGGTAATGAGCAGTTCTTC	CSVGWGNEQFF	.	TRBV29-1	.	TRBJ2-1
TGTACAAGCGGGGGAAGCTCCTACAATGAGCAGTTCTTC	CTSGGSSYNEQFF	once	TRBV6-5	TRBD2	TRBJ2-1
TGTGCCAGCAGCAGAACAGGGAGGAACACTGAAGCTTTCTTT	CASSRTGRNTEAFF	.	TRBV7-9	.	TRBJ1-1
TGTGCCAGCAGCTTAGCGGGAGGCGAGCAGTACTTC	CASSLAGGEQYF	.	TRBV5-8	TRBD2	TRBJ2-7
TGTGCCAGCAGCCCGGACAGGGCTGGGGCCAACGTCCTGACTTTC	CASSPDRAGANVLTF	.	TRBV7-9	TRBD1	TRBJ2-6
TGTGCCAGCAGCCAAGATGGGAGGGCTGGCACTGAAGCTTTCTTT	CASSQDGRAGTEAFF	.	TRBV4-2	.	TRBJ1-1
TGTGCCAGTAGTCCGTTCCAGGGGGCCCCCCAAGAGACCCAGTACTTC	CASSPFQGAPQETQYF	.	TRBV19	TRBD1	TRBJ2-5
TGCGCCAGCAGCAAAGGACTGGACTACGAGCAGTACTTC	CASSKGLDYEQYF	.	TRBV4-3	.	TRBJ2-7
TGTGCCAGCAGTTACTCCGGGACAGGAAAAGAGACCCAGTACTTC	CASSYSGTGKETQYF	once	TRBV6-5	TRBD1	TRBJ2-5
TGCGCCAGCAGCCTGACAGGGGTTTACCCCGGAAACACCATATATTTT	CASSLTGVYPGNTIYF	.	TRBV5-1	TRBD1	TRBJ1-3
TGTGCCAGCAGCTGGGGATCGGAAGAGACCCAGTACTTC	CASSWGSEETQYF	medium-sized	TRBV11-3	.	TRBJ2-5
TGCAGCGCCCTTTGGGGGGGGCAAAAGGGTGCTGGGGCCAACGTCCTGACTTTC	CSALWGGQKGAGANVLTF	.	TRBV29-1	.	TRBJ2-6
TGTGCCAGCAGAGTGACAGGGGGCCTGAAGACCCAGTACTTC	CASRVTGGLKTQYF	.	TRBV6-5	TRBD1	TRBJ2-5
TGTGCCAGCAGCCACGGGACCCGATCCTACGAGCAGTACTTC	CASSHGTRSYEQYF	.	TRBV9	.	TRBJ2-7
TGTGCCATCCGGGACACCCTGAACACTGAAGCTTTCTTT	CAIRDTLNTEAFF	.	TRBV10-3	.	TRBJ1-1
TGTGCCAGCAGCGCCCCCCTTGGTGGCTACAATGAGCAGTTCTTC	CASSAPLGGYNEQFF	.	TRBV2	.	TRBJ2-1
TGTGCCAGCAGCCGGGACGTCTACGAGCAGTACTTC	CASSRDVYEQYF	.	TRBV14	.	TRBJ2-7
TGTGCCAGCTCACCACTACCGCAAGGCGGCACAGATACGCAGTATTTT	CASSPLPQGGTDTQYF	.	TRBV18	.	TRBJ2-3
TGTGCCAGCAGTTACTCGGGACAGAAATTATCCTACGAGCAGTACTTC	CASSYSGQKLSYEQYF	.	TRBV6-6	TRBD1	TRBJ2-7